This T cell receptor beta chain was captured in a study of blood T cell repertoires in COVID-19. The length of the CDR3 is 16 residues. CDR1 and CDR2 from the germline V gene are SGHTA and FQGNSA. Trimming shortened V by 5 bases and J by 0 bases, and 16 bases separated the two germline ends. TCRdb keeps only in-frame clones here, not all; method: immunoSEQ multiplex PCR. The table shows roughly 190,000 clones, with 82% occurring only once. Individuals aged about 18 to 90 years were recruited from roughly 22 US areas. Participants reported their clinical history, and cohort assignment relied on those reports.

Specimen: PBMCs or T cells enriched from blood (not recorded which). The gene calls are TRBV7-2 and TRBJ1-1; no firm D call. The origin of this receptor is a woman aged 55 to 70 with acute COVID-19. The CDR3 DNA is TGTGCCAGCAGCCGCTTGGGAGGGAGCTTGAACACTGAAGCTTTCTTT. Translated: CASSRLGGSLNTEAFF. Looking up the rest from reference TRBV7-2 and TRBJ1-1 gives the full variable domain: GAGVSQSPSNKVTEKGKDVELRCDPISGHTALYWYRQSLGQGLEFLIYFQGNSAPDKSGLPSDRFSAERTGGSVSTLTIQRTQQEDSAVYLCASSRLGGSLNTEAFFGQGTRLTVV.